This T cell receptor (beta chain) was observed in a study of regulatory T cells in long-lasting Graves disease (dated by TCRdb to the early 2020s). Background on the whole study: Patients with newly diagnosed Graves' disease had been on antithyroid drugs for under 3 months. A total of about 33 samples underwent TCR sequencing, from about 13 patients with persistent Graves' disease and some 20 patients with newly diagnosed Graves' disease. The study was registered as a clinical trial and conducted in China. This study used TCR sequencing and RNA sequencing of peripheral blood to compare persistent Graves' disease patients against newly diagnosed Graves' disease patients. Overall results and qualifications from the work: Compared with newly diagnosed patients, patients with persistent Graves' disease had lower TCR Shannon entropy and fewer highly expanded clones, which suggests clonal expansion. Sequencing and analysis were limited to the TCR beta chain. The small sample size was acknowledged by the authors as a limitation that may reduce accuracy. Because the primary lesion, thyroid tissue, could not be accessed, the study looked at peripheral blood alone. Persistent patients shared more public clonotypes among themselves (around 2,500) than newly diagnosed patients did (over 950). Persistent disease showed preferential use of TRBV28, TRBJ1-2 and TRBJ2-5, whereas newly diagnosed disease favored TRBV20-1 and TRBJ2-1.

The intended sense of this specimen's time point label: newly diagnosed GD, antithyroid drugs for less than 3 months. For both TCR sequencing and RNA sequencing, RNA was extracted from PBMCs using TRIzol. The diagnosis of Graves' disease followed American Thyroid Association guidelines. Recruitment of patients was carried out at an endocrinology department in Xi'an, China. From each patient, 8 to 10 milliliters of peripheral blood was collected into an EDTA anticoagulant tube. Ficoll Paque Plus density gradient separation was used to isolate PBMCs, and no further T cell sorting was performed. An Agilent 2100 Bioanalyzer and agarose gel were used to check RNA quality, and a NanoDrop 2000 was used to measure RNA concentration. This clonotype was observed at least ten times. Its antigen is currently not known. Per-base quality was not reported, and no clone a single base away is much larger than it. Via the germline V gene, CDR1 is SGHRS and CDR2 YFSETQ. The CDR3 contains 13 residues, cysteine and phenylalanine counted. Only the CDR3 part of the read is kept: 39 bases, read in frame from the first base. Trimming removed 4 bases from V and 8 bases from J; the gene matches leave 9 bases unexplained.

Libraries were constructed by multiplex PCR. The listed sequencing device is Illumina HiSeq 4000. CDR3 regions were amplified by Arm-PCR with iRepertoire HTBI primers to construct TCR beta libraries. Gel purification was performed on PCR products prior to sequencing. On the study's bioinformatics: Gene usage analysis of CDR3 amino acid clonotypes used the roughly 60 TRBV and 14 to 15 TRBJ segments found across samples. COPE and FqMerger were used to merge filtered high-quality paired reads into contigs. BLAST was used to align contigs to IMGT TRBV, TRBD and TRBJ reference genes, with CDR3 defined following IMGT. Any clonotype with a frequency above 0.1% was classified as a highly expanded clone. Shannon entropy served as the measure of repertoire diversity, while the Gini coefficient captured V-J evenness. Public clonotypes were defined as clonotypes shared by more than one individual. The public reads were run again by TCRdb, first through fastp at Q25 and then through MiXCR, and only productive beta chains were kept. Each CDR3 protein appears once, grouped with its most common genes and DNA. TCRdb, rather than the study authors, made the V and J calls. A total of some 350,000 distinct CDR3 sequences appear in this sample, around 15% of them only once. The top ten clonotypes cover 20% of the sample.

These same data were also listed under a study on T cells in Graves' hyperthyroidism and ophthalmopathy. Reported in the second study: Stable Graves' hyperthyroidism was defined as the absence of progression to ophthalmopathy over 18 months of follow-up. The hyperthyroidism patients were between 18 and 65 years old and newly diagnosed, with a disease duration of less than 2 months. Any patient with an uncontrolled infection, another autoimmune disease, pregnancy or lactation was excluded. Clinical symptoms, serum thyroxine and TRAb, thyroid ultrasound, and orbital computed tomography formed the basis for the diagnoses. A first-round RT-PCR of the TCR CDR3 used the HTBI primer set with the Qiagen OneStep RT-PCR kit. Most expanded thyroid clonotypes (frequency above 0.001) were also detected in blood, suggesting blood repertoires may reflect thyroid immune responses. A model built on a 13 V-J signature distinguished ophthalmopathy from stable hyperthyroidism, reaching 85% to 90% sensitivity and about 81% specificity in cross-validation and 80%/75% in testing. In validation, progression to ophthalmopathy was predicted by the model with 70.59% sensitivity and around 75% specificity, a median of around 6.5 months before onset. TCR V-J signatures able to tell the groups apart were searched for in a discovery cohort of 90 to 100 patients, of whom roughly 42 had Graves' ophthalmopathy and under 65 had stable Graves' hyperthyroidism. An independent validation cohort of under 20 hyperthyroidism patients and 17 patients who later progressed to ophthalmopathy tested prospective prediction of ophthalmopathy. For training and testing, the 80 to 100 patients in the discovery cohort were randomly divided in a 7:3 ratio. In several Graves' hyperthyroidism patients, the study also compared T-cell repertoires from thyroid tissue with T-cell repertoires from blood. After sampling, hyperthyroidism patients received methimazole starting at 30 mg daily, and ophthalmopathy patients received high-dose intravenous methylprednisolone. Libraries were constructed in a second round of multiplex PCR, after which size selection and purification were carried out. Sequencing of the libraries was done on an Illumina HiSeq2000 using paired-end 100 bp reads. SOAPnuke was used to process the raw data, throwing out any read that contained adapters or uncalled bases, had a mean Phred below 15, or lacked an exact constant-primer or identifier match. COPE v1.2.5 was used to merge high-quality paired reads, and clonotypes were defined as unique nucleotide sequences. MiTCR v1.1 was used to align the clonotypes against IMGT TRBV, TRBD and TRBJ reference segments. The analysis included only V-J combinations with a frequency above 0.0001, which together covered 99% to 99.2% of the repertoires. The TCS score was defined as F50 (clonal expansion) divided by E x V (chaos), with BLOSUM62-based TCRdist calculated between CDR3 peptides within each V-J. Welch's t-statistics and random forest reduced approximately 520 V-J features to about 13, which were used in a naive Bayes classifier (R e1071). Sample size was not statistically predetermined, and investigators were not blinded to group allocation. According to the paper, TCR Vbeta CDR3 sequencing was carried out on about 140 peripheral blood samples, which came from more than 40 ophthalmopathy, under 80 hyperthyroidism and roughly 17 progressor patients.

The sequence derives from a young woman with Graves disease. Donor details come from another sample of the same person, matched by shared clones. The rearrangement combines TRBV5-1 with TRBJ2-7; 7 central bases correspond to TRBD2. The specimen comprised peripheral blood mononuclear cells (PBMCs), sampled at new diagnosis, from a patient treated with antithyroid drugs. The encoded CDR3 is CASSRGLTIKQYF. At the DNA level, the sequence is TGCGCCAGCAGCCGGGGACTAACGATCAAGCAGTACTTC. The variable domain in full, with residues beyond the CDR3 obtained from the reference TRBV5-1 and TRBJ2-7 genes, is KAGVTQTPRYLIKTRGQQVTLSCSPISGHRSVSWYQQTPGQGLQFLFEYFSETQRNKGNFPGRFSGRQFSNSRSEMNVSTLELGDSALYLCASSRGLTIKQYFGPGTRLTVT.